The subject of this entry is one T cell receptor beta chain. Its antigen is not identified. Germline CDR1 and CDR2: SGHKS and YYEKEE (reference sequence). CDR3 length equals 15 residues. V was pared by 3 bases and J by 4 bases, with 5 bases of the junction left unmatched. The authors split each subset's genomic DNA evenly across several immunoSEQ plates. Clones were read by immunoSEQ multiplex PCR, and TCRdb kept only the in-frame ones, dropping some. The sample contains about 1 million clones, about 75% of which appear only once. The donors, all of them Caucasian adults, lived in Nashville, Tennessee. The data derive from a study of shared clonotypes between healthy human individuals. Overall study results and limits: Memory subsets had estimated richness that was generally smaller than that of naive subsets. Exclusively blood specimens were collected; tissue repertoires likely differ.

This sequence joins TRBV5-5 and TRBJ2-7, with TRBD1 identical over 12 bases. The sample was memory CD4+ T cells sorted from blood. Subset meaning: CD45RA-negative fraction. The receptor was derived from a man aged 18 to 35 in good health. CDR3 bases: TGTGCCAGCAGCTCCGGGACAGGGGGCTCGTACGAGCAGTACTTC. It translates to CASSSGTGGSYEQYF. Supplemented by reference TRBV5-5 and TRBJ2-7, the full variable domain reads DAGVTQSPTHLIKTRGQQVTLRCSPISGHKSVSWYQQVLGQGPQFIFQYYEKEERGRGNFPDRFSARQFPNYSSELNVNALLLGDSALYLCASSSGTGGSYEQYFGPGTRLTVT.